This is a list of T cell receptor beta chains from one sample in a study of PD-1 blockade in classical Hodgkin lymphoma. Here immunoSEQ multiplex PCR was the method, and the copy in TCRdb shows in-frame clones only, minus some. The data contain nearly 25,000 clones, about 90% of them singletons. The sequenced material came from CD4+ T cells from blood. The receptors were gathered from a human donor with classical Hodgkin lymphoma. Both conserved end residues are trimmed from each CDR3. The order of the fields is V gene, CDR3 protein.

TRBV6-1	ASSETRLSTDTQY
TRBV7-3	ASSLDPGGLF
TRBV9	ASSVGASGGSYEQY
TRBV11-3	ASSPRLAGFYEQY
TRBV7-3	ASSLLAGGEGTQY
TRBV28	ASSLLQEIGYNEQF
TRBV30	AYRGGRGITNEKLF
TRBV5-4	ASSGLAGEGGELF
TRBV13	ASSRIRRTGDYEQY
TRBV28	ASPPSPRTGGKNQPQH
TRBV18	ASSPPLGQAASGNTIY
TRBV5-1	ASSLYSGGNTGELF
TRBV4-3	ASSQASSGGFNYGYT
TRBV6-1	ASSEARGRGQTEAF
TRBV7-9	ASSRGLAGGAETQY
TRBV6-5	ASKPPGSYEQY
TRBV7-3	ASSLLGGWNEQF
TRBV7-9	ASSPGRLRSGTNEKLF
TRBV19	ASIPGQTLEAF
TRBV19	ASRDLNTEAF
TRBV7-9	ASSPGSFNEKLF
TRBV6-4	ASIRGQADTQY
TRBV27	ASSRDAVGGRDNEKLF